The 28 T cell receptor beta chains reported below all come from one sample, sequenced in a study of T cell responses to AZD1222 COVID-19 vaccine. Assay used: immunoSEQ multiplex PCR; TCRdb lists only in-frame clones, some missing. The profile covers around 83,000 clones, with roughly 83% appearing a single time and more than 8.5% taken by the ten largest. Sequencing used peripheral blood, obtained on day 0 of AZD1222 vaccination. These receptor sequences come from an adult in good health.

This chain uses TRBV6-6 with TRBJ2-7; 9 bases align to TRBD2. Unmatched junction bases numbered 8, after V lost 5 bases and J lost 3 bases. Per germline, CDR1 MNHNY and CDR2 SVGAGI (reference sequence). This CDR3 is 15 amino acids long. CDR3 bases: TGTGCCAGCAGTCCAGCTAGCGGGACCTTCTACGAGCAGTACTTC. This gives the protein CASSPASGTFYEQYF.

The chain has TRBV5-1 and TRBJ2-5, with D unclear. CDR1 is SGHRS and CDR2 is YFSETQ in the germline V gene. The CDR3 is 15 residues long. Trimming left V 0 bases short and J 5 bases short, with 14 bases between. The CDR3 nucleotides are TGCGCCAGCAGCTTGGGAGTCCCCACATCGGAGACCCAGTACTTC. Translation: CASSLGVPTSETQYF.

Only one count was recorded for this clone. This chain joins TRBV18 and TRBJ2-1, with D unclear. V was clipped by 0 bases and J by 5 bases, with 14 bases between them. The CDR3 length is 16 residues. Germline V lookup: CDR1 KGHSH, CDR2 LQKENI. The CDR3 loop reads CASSPPQGIRDNEQFF. The CDR3 DNA follows: TGTGCCAGCTCACCACCTCAAGGGATCCGGGACAATGAGCAGTTCTTC.

V usage is TRBV28 and J usage is TRBJ2-1, with 10 nucleotides matching TRBD2. Germline CDR1 MDHEN, CDR2 SYDVKM. The V segment lost 5 bases and the J segment 7 bases; nucleotides outside the gene matches: 17. The CDR3 loop spans 18 amino acids. CDR3 sequence (DNA): TGTGCCAGCAGTACCGTTATAGGTCTAGCGGGAGTATCAAATGAGCAGTTCTTC. Residues: CASSTVIGLAGVSNEQFF.

The chain couples TRBV4-3 to TRBJ1-2; 11 bases are shared with TRBD1. Germline V gene data show CDR1 as LGHNA and CDR2 as YSLEER. CDR3 length equals 15 residues. Trimming at V came to 0 bases and at J to 7 bases, leaving 4 bases not matched to a gene. The CDR3 reads CASSQEGTGGIGYTF. CDR3 bases: TGCGCCAGCAGCCAAGAGGGGACAGGGGGAATTGGCTACACCTTC.

The chain is built from TRBV30 and TRBJ1-2; no reliable D call. This CDR3 is built from 14 residues. Germline-derived CDR1 and CDR2 are GTSNPN and SVGIG (reference sequence). Trimming shortened V by 3 bases and J by 7 bases, and 18 bases separated the two germline ends. The CDR3 coding sequence is TGTGCCTGGAGCCCCGTTGTATCGGGTAGTGGCTACACCTTC. Protein sequence: CAWSPVVSGSGYTF.

The chain employs TRBV7-3 and TRBJ1-2; the D gene is possibly TRBD1 (5 bases). Trimming shortened V by 1 base and J by 8 bases, and 11 bases separated the two germline ends. From germline, CDR1 is SGHTA and CDR2 FQGTGA. The CDR3 extends over 13 amino acids. CDR3 amino acids: CASSLNGALGYTF. CDR3 in DNA: TGTGCCAGCAGCTTAAATGGGGCCTTAGGCTACACCTTC.

This chain connects TRBV7-9 to TRBJ1-1; D gene ambiguous. CDR1 is SEHNR, CDR2 FQNEAQ, per germline (reference sequence). V gave up 6 bases and J gave up 0 bases, with 14 bases separating them. The CDR3 has 15 residues. CDR3 DNA: TGTGCCAGCAGATCCTGGACCGCTTTGAACACTGAAGCTTTCTTT. Translated, it gives CASRSWTALNTEAFF.

The chain employs TRBV6-1 and TRBJ2-3, with 10 bases that match TRBD1. Looked up from germline, CDR1 is MNHNS and CDR2 is SASEGT. Trimming cost V 3 bases and J 3 bases; bases outside gene matches: 6. The CDR3 is 16 residues long. Here the CDR3 reads CASSDPRDRGTDTQYF. Written as DNA, the CDR3 is TGTGCCAGCAGTGACCCCCGGGACAGGGGAACAGATACGCAGTATTTT.

The chain combines TRBV6-6 with TRBJ2-1, with TRBD2 matching over 12 bases. Looked up from germline, CDR1 is MNHNY and CDR2 is SVGAGI (reference sequence). Trimming took 5 bases from V and 6 from J; bases not matched to a gene: 8. The CDR3 length is 16 residues. The CDR3, as DNA: TGTGCCAGCAGTACTCTGGGACTAGCGGGTGGCAATGAGCAGTTCTTC. Protein sequence: CASSTLGLAGGNEQFF.

This rearrangement joins TRBV5-5 to TRBJ1-5, with TRBD1 identical over 7 bases. CDR3 length: 14 amino acids. Germline values: CDR1 SGHKS, CDR2 YYEKEE (reference sequence). The V segment lost 4 bases and the J segment 6 bases; nucleotides outside the gene matches: 7. This CDR3 reads CASSPGQHFQPQHF. The CDR3 DNA reads as TGTGCCAGCAGCCCGGGACAGCATTTTCAGCCCCAGCATTTT. Filled out from reference TRBV5-5 and TRBJ1-5, the complete variable domain reads DAGVTQSPTHLIKTRGQQVTLRCSPISGHKSVSWYQQVLGQGPQFIFQYYEKEERGRGNFPDRFSARQFPNYSSELNVNALLLGDSALYLCASSPGQHFQPQHFGDGTRLSIL.

A single count supports this clone. This chain connects TRBV21-1 to TRBJ1-5. TRBV21-1 is a documented pseudogene. The CDR3 consists of 17 residues. CDR3 loop: CASSKGGRNGLHQPQHF. In nucleotides, the CDR3 is TGTGCCAGCAGCAAAGGGGGAAGGAATGGCCTCCATCAGCCCCAGCATTTT.

The chain combines TRBV15 with TRBJ1-1; 11 bases are shared with TRBD1. The CDR3 is 15 amino acids. Germline CDR1 LNHNV, CDR2 YYDKDF (reference sequence). V shed 1 base, J shed 6 bases, and the junction held 4 bases outside the gene matches. CDR3 sequence reads: CATSRGTGGRPEAFF. The CDR3 DNA follows: TGTGCCACCAGCAGAGGGACAGGGGGCAGGCCTGAAGCTTTCTTT.

The V call is TRBV7-2, the J call TRBJ1-2; possible D gene TRBD1, 5 bases. Trimming left V 0 bases short and J 8 bases short, with 13 bases between. This CDR3 has 14 amino acids. Germline lookup yields CDR1 SGHTA and CDR2 FQGNSA. The CDR3 region has the DNA TGTGCCAGCAGCTTAGCGAGGGACCTGGGCGGCTACACCTTC. Translated: CASSLARDLGGYTF.

This chain uses TRBV2 with TRBJ2-1, with TRBD2 identical over 15 bases. V gave up 6 bases and J gave up 5 bases; unmatched junction bases: 5. CDR1 and CDR2 from the germline V gene are SNHLY and FYNNEI. The CDR3 runs 16 residues. The CDR3 region is CASSLGLAGGNNEQFF. CDR3 DNA: TGTGCCAGCAGCTTGGGACTAGCGGGGGGAAACAATGAGCAGTTCTTC.

This chain uses TRBV30 with TRBJ2-7; D uncertain. There are 13 residues in the CDR3. With 4 bases removed from V and 3 bases from J, the gap between germline ends came to 13 bases. The V gene's germline CDR1 is GTSNPN and CDR2 SVGIG (reference sequence). For the CDR3, the DNA is TGTGCCTGGAACCGTCCGGAGCTCTACGAGCAGTACTTC. Translating gives CAWNRPELYEQYF.

The chain uses TRBV12-3 or TRBV12-4 and TRBJ1-3; D is ambiguous. The V end lost 3 bases, the J end lost 1 base, and 1 base lay between the germline ends. This CDR3 is built from 12 residues. The CDR3 sequence: CASSLSGNTIYF. CDR3 bases: TGTGCCAGCAGTTTGTCTGGAAACACCATATATTTT.

The chain combines TRBV9 with TRBJ2-7, with 9 bases matching TRBD2. Germline-derived CDR1 and CDR2 are SGDLS and YYNGEE. CDR3 size: 15 residues. The V gene end was trimmed by 0 bases and the J gene end by 4 bases; junction bases not matched to a gene: 5. As DNA, the CDR3 is TGTGCCAGCAGCGTAGGACTAGCGGAGTCATACGAGCAGTACTTC. Its translation is CASSVGLAESYEQYF.

The genes are TRBV7-2 and TRBJ2-3, with TRBD2 matching over 10 bases. The J segment lost 3 bases and the V segment lost 5 bases, leaving 5 bases of the junction unmatched. Germline CDR1 SGHTA, CDR2 FQGNSA. The CDR3 sequence is 15 residues long. Written as DNA, the CDR3 is TGTGCCAGCAGCCCCAGCGGGAGGGGGACAGATACGCAGTATTTT. This codes for CASSPSGRGTDTQYF.

J is TRBJ2-6 and V is TRBV10-2; D is uncertain. Per germline, CDR1 WSHSY and CDR2 SAAADI. V lost 3 bases to trimming and J lost 1 base, with 7 bases between them. The CDR3 totals 15 residues. The CDR3 here is CASSDPGSGANVLTF. The CDR3 DNA follows: TGCGCCAGCAGTGATCCGGGTTCTGGGGCCAACGTCCTGACTTTC.

The chain joins TRBV29-1 to TRBJ2-7, with TRBD1 as a possible D gene (6 bases). Germline CDR1 reads SQVTM; CDR2 reads ANQGSEA. This CDR3 is 12 amino acids long. Trimming stripped 8 bases from V and 7 bases from J, with 18 bases between. The CDR3 sequence: CSFTTGLWEQYF. CDR3 DNA sequence: TGCAGCTTTACGACAGGTCTTTGGGAGCAGTACTTC.

The CDR3 protein is CASSPGLAGGTGELFF. As DNA, the CDR3 is TGCGCCAGCAGCCCGGGACTAGCGGGAGGCACCGGGGAGCTGTTTTTT. The chain carries TRBV5-1 and TRBJ2-2; 15 bases align to TRBD2. Germline lookup yields CDR1 SGHRS and CDR2 YFSETQ. The CDR3 runs to 16 residues. Trimming at V came to 4 bases and at J to 4 bases, leaving 2 bases not matched to a gene.

This clone was found a few times. The V call is TRBV7-8, the J call TRBJ2-5; D gene unclear. This CDR3 is 12 amino acids long. CDR1 and CDR2 (germline): SGHVS, FQNEAQ. V was clipped by 0 bases and J by 5 bases, with 4 bases between them. The CDR3 region has the DNA TGTGCCAGCAGCTTAGCCTGGGAGACCCAGTACTTC. It specifies CASSLAWETQYF.

The chain carries TRBV7-2 and TRBJ2-7; TRBD1 agrees at 10 bases. The CDR3 spans 16 residues. V lost 5 bases, J lost 3 bases, and 10 bases stayed unmatched. Germline V gene lookup returns CDR1 SGHTA and CDR2 FQGNSA. The CDR3 DNA reads TGTGCCAGCAGCCCAAGCGCGGGACAGGGGTTCTACGAGCAGTACTTC. Translating it yields CASSPSAGQGFYEQYF.

The CDR3 coding sequence is TGTGCCAGCAGCTTAACAGGGGAAGCGTACGAGCAGTACTTC. Translating it yields CASSLTGEAYEQYF. The chain uses TRBV7-9 and TRBJ2-7, with 7 bases fitting TRBD1. The CDR3 sequence is 14 residues long. Germline V gene sequence: CDR1 SEHNR, CDR2 FQNEAQ (reference sequence). V shed 2 bases and J 4 bases; nucleotides not matched to a gene: 5.

The chain is built from TRBV9 and TRBJ2-5; 13 bases are shared with TRBD2. The germline V gene has CDR1 SGDLS and CDR2 YYNGEE. This CDR3 has 15 residues. Trimming took 7 bases from V and 3 from J; bases not matched to a gene: 6. CDR3 region: CASAPGLAGEETQYF. The CDR3 DNA is TGTGCCAGCGCGCCCGGACTAGCGGGAGAAGAGACCCAGTACTTC.

V is TRBV7-8 and J is TRBJ2-7, with D perhaps given as TRBD1 or TRBD2 (5 bases each). Trimming took 0 bases from V and 2 from J, leaving 17 bases between them. Germline-derived CDR1 and CDR2 are SGHVS and FQNEAQ. The CDR3 is 17 residues long. This CDR3 is CASSLATIPGPTYEQYF. The DNA for the CDR3 is TGTGCCAGCAGCTTAGCTACGATTCCGGGACCCACCTACGAGCAGTACTTC.

V is TRBV28 and J is TRBJ1-1; the D is unclear. Germline V gives CDR1 MDHEN, CDR2 SYDVKM. This CDR3 is 14 amino acids long. Between the trimmed V and J ends, which lost 1 base and 0 bases, there was a span of 6 bases. The CDR3 reads CASSLYRMNTEAFF. The CDR3 DNA reads TGTGCCAGCAGTTTATATCGCATGAACACTGAAGCTTTCTTT. Variable domain in full (rest from reference TRBV28 and TRBJ1-1): DVKVTQSSRYLVKRTGEKVFLECVQDMDHENMFWYRQDPGLGLRLIYFSYDVKMKEKGDIPEGYSVSREKKERFSLILESASTNQTSMYLCASSLYRMNTEAFFGQGTRLTVV.